What follows are 19 T cell receptor beta chains derived from one specimen sequenced in a study of blood T cell repertoires in COVID-19. Generated by immunoSEQ multiplex PCR, the TCRdb table keeps only in-frame clones and is missing some. Altogether under 150,000 clones are present, about 88% being singletons, with the ten largest covering around 3.5%. The specimen sequenced was peripheral blood. The receptors were sampled from a man aged 40-55 years with acute or convalescent COVID-19.

The chain joins TRBV5-1 to TRBJ2-5; 9 bases align to TRBD2. V trimming: 2 bases; J trimming: 3 bases; junction bases outside the gene matches: 5. The germline CDR1 and CDR2 sequences are SGHRS and YFSETQ. CDR3 size: 15 residues. CDR3 loop: CASSFLAGAKETQYF. The CDR3 DNA is TGCGCCAGCAGCTTTTTAGCGGGGGCAAAAGAGACCCAGTACTTC.

This clone was recorded only once. This chain connects TRBV4-3 to TRBJ1-6; TRBD1 agrees at 9 bases. The CDR3 runs to 15 residues. V lost 0 bases and J lost 9; bases outside the gene matches: 3. From germline, CDR1 is LGHNA and CDR2 YSLEER. CDR3 DNA: TGCGCCAGCAGCCAAGAGGGACAGGGCCTTTCACCCCTCCACTTT. Its protein product is CASSQEGQGLSPLHF.

The chain recombines TRBV24-1 with TRBJ2-1; tentative D call: TRBD1 (5 bases). V dropped 0 bases and J dropped 10 bases, with 9 bases sitting between them. This CDR3 spans 13 amino acids. Per germline, CDR1 KGHDR and CDR2 SFDVKD. CDR3 in DNA: TGTGCCACCAGTGATTTGCCCACAGGCGAGCAGTTCTTC. This codes for CATSDLPTGEQFF.

The chain couples TRBV21-1 to TRBJ2-7; the table names TRBD1, a call not compared with the DNA. TRBV21-1 is deemed a pseudogene. This CDR3 contains 14 residues. This CDR3 is CASSLGTDTYEQYF. The CDR3 DNA reads as TGTGCCAGCAGCCTCGGGACAGATACCTACGAGCAGTACTTC.

The chain joins TRBV6-2 or TRBV6-3 to TRBJ1-1; tentative D call: TRBD1 (5 bases). Germline V lookup: CDR1 MNHEY, CDR2 SVGEGT. The ends were cut back, 1 base at V and 1 base at J, with 13 bases in the middle. The CDR3 has 16 residues. CDR3 in amino acids: CASSYWSGKGNTEAFF. The CDR3 DNA sequence: TGTGCCAGCAGTTACTGGTCAGGGAAGGGGAACACTGAAGCTTTCTTT.

The V and J genes are TRBV11-2 and TRBJ2-7, with TRBD1 matching over 8 bases. The CDR3 runs 14 residues. Germline CDR1 reads SGHAT; CDR2 reads FQNNGV. Trimming took 2 bases from V and 6 from J; bases not matched to a gene: 6. CDR3 DNA sequence: TGTGCCAGCAGCTTAATGGGACAGGTTCCCGAGCAGTACTTC. This sequence encodes CASSLMGQVPEQYF.

The chain uses TRBV5-1 and TRBJ1-5; TRBD1 might be the D (6 bases). Deletions cut 7 bases from V and 5 bases from J, with 16 bases between. The CDR3 has 14 amino acids. Germline V gene sequence: CDR1 SGHRS, CDR2 YFSETQ. The CDR3 protein is CASRPTGLDQPQHF. DNA of the CDR3: TGCGCCAGCCGACCCACAGGGCTGGATCAGCCCCAGCATTTT.

This clone occurred once. V gene TRBV30 combines with J gene TRBJ2-3; 10 bases are shared with TRBD2. The CDR3 has 14 residues. From germline, CDR1 is GTSNPN and CDR2 SVGIG (reference sequence). V was pared by 5 bases and J by 0 bases, with 2 bases of the junction left unmatched. CDR3 amino acids: CAWQRGGSTDTQYF. CDR3 DNA: TGTGCCTGGCAGCGGGGGGGGAGCACAGATACGCAGTATTTT.

The chain recombines TRBV24-1 with TRBJ2-1, with D hard to call. There are 17 residues in the CDR3. V dropped 9 bases and J dropped 0 bases, with 20 bases sitting between them. CDR1 and CDR2 from the germline V gene are KGHDR and SFDVKD. The CDR3 bases are TGTGCCACCCTCTTAACAGCCCAAGAGAGCTCCTACAATGAGCAGTTCTTC. It is translated as CATLLTAQESSYNEQFF.

This clone has a single count. This rearrangement joins TRBV6-6 to TRBJ1-4; 10 bases align to TRBD1. Germline loops: CDR1 MNHNY, CDR2 SVGAGI (reference sequence). The CDR3 is made up of 16 amino acids. V was pared by 6 bases and J by 6 bases, with 10 bases of the junction left unmatched. Here the CDR3 reads CASRPTPGQGYEKLFF. CDR3 DNA sequence: TGTGCCAGCAGACCGACCCCGGGACAGGGGTATGAAAAACTGTTTTTT.

This chain links TRBV20-1 with TRBJ2-7, with TRBD2 identical over 9 bases. The CDR3 runs to 13 residues. Germline assignment: CDR1 DFQATT and CDR2 SNEGSKA (reference sequence). The V segment lost 3 bases and the J segment 5 bases; nucleotides outside the gene matches: 5. CDR3 sequence: CSASLAGVDEQYF. DNA for the CDR3: TGCAGTGCTAGTTTAGCGGGGGTTGACGAGCAGTACTTC.

The chain uses TRBV14 and TRBJ2-7; 8 nucleotides match TRBD1. The CDR3 sequence is 14 residues long. CDR1 SGHDN and CDR2 FVKESK come from the germline V gene. With V trimmed by 4 bases and J by 6 bases, 8 bases remained unmatched. The CDR3 region is CASSRIDRGSEQYF. The CDR3 DNA reads as TGTGCCAGCAGCCGTATCGACAGGGGATCCGAGCAGTACTTC.

In its sample, this clone was seen once. J is TRBJ1-1 and V is TRBV27, with TRBD1 identical over 9 bases. CDR1 is MNHEY and CDR2 is SMNVEV in the germline V gene (reference sequence). The CDR3 extends over 15 amino acids. V lost 5 bases, J lost 2 bases, and 6 bases stayed unmatched. The CDR3 region is CASSTLQGANTEAFF. CDR3 bases: TGTGCCAGCAGTACTTTACAGGGGGCCAACACTGAAGCTTTCTTT.

The rearrangement links TRBV6-2 or TRBV6-3 to TRBJ2-5, with TRBD2 matching 13 bases. V lost 6 bases to trimming and J lost 5 bases; unmatched junction nucleotides: 12. Germline-derived CDR1 and CDR2 are MNHEY and SVGEGT. This CDR3 is 17 amino acids long. The CDR3 reads CASSELAGGPSLETQYF. CDR3 DNA sequence: TGTGCCAGCAGCGAACTAGCGGGGGGGCCGAGTCTTGAGACCCAGTACTTC.

This chain uses TRBV2 with TRBJ1-4; a weak D match, TRBD1 (6 bases). V dropped 6 bases and J dropped 8 bases, with 7 bases sitting between them. The germline gives CDR1 SNHLY, CDR2 FYNNEI. The CDR3 is 11 amino acids. CDR3 DNA: TGTGCCAGCAGCGACAGGGAAAAACTGTTTTTT. As protein: CASSDREKLFF.

The gene calls are TRBV5-5 and TRBJ1-5, with D possibly being TRBD1 (5 bases). V was clipped by 2 bases and J by 4 bases, with 13 bases between them. The CDR3 covers 15 residues. Germline V gene data show CDR1 as SGHKS and CDR2 as YYEKEE (reference sequence). The CDR3 spells CASSFDSLLNQPQHF. For the CDR3, the DNA is TGTGCCAGCAGCTTCGACAGTTTGTTAAATCAGCCCCAGCATTTT.

The rearrangement links TRBV15 to TRBJ1-2, with D maybe TRBD1 (6 bases). From germline, CDR1 is LNHNV and CDR2 YYDKDF (reference sequence). Trimming pared 5 bases from V and 2 bases from J, leaving 15 bases between. The CDR3 totals 15 residues. The CDR3 is CATSRPQGLNYGYTF. The DNA for the CDR3 is TGTGCCACCAGCCGGCCCCAGGGGTTGAACTATGGCTACACCTTC.

The chain carries TRBV4-1 and TRBJ1-2, with D unclear. In germline, CDR1 is MGHRA, CDR2 YSYEKL. The CDR3 runs to 14 residues. Trimming removed 5 bases at V and 0 bases at J, with 10 bases between. The CDR3 DNA sequence: TGCGCCAGCAGCACCCCAGGTGCTAACTATGGCTACACCTTC. It specifies CASSTPGANYGYTF.

The chain joins TRBV12-5 to TRBJ2-1; 7 nucleotides agree with TRBD2. V was clipped by 6 bases and J by 2 bases; unmatched bases: 10. Looked up from germline, CDR1 is LGHNT and CDR2 is FRNRAP. The CDR3 totals 16 residues. The CDR3 DNA sequence: TGTGCTAGTGGCCAACCCATGGGGGGGGCCTACAATGAGCAGTTCTTC. This gives the protein CASGQPMGGAYNEQFF.